This TCR beta chain was sequenced during a study of blood T cell repertoires in COVID-19. This clone was seen once. The CDR3 covers 16 residues. Germline loops: CDR1 SGHAT, CDR2 FQDESV (reference sequence). The V gene lost 3 bases and the J gene lost 3 bases, with 15 bases spanning the gap. In the study's own analysis: Estimates of nucleated cell counts were drawn from the amplification of reference gene primers. Generated by immunoSEQ multiplex PCR, the TCRdb table keeps only in-frame clones and is missing some. From that table come the V and J calls and clone size; the DNA was used to work out D and trimming. This sample has 150,000 to 200,000 clones, with about 86% found just once.

The clonotype was recovered from a woman aged 40 to 50 in a cohort exposed to, infected with or recovered from COVID-19 (not recorded which). Sequencing was done on a sample of PBMCs or T cells enriched from blood (not recorded which). The chain has TRBV11-1 and TRBJ2-1; perhaps TRBD2 as D (5 bases). The CDR3 loop reads CASSFRAGSFYNEQFF. The DNA for the CDR3 is TGTGCCAGCAGCTTTAGGGCGGGCTCATTCTACAATGAGCAGTTCTTC.